This T cell receptor beta chain was sequenced for a study of sequential checkpoint blockade in melanoma (dated by TCRdb to between 2017 and 2020). About the study as a whole: Patients were assigned by 1:1 randomization to either first-line nivolumab followed by ipilimumab (arm A) or ipilimumab followed by nivolumab (arm B). Maintenance nivolumab came after both trial sequences.

Including cysteine and phenylalanine, the CDR3 has 14 amino acids. The DNA shown is the 42-base CDR3, in frame from base 1. V is shortened by 5 bases, J by 0 bases, and the region joining them spans 10 bases. In the germline V gene, CDR1 corresponds to MNHEY and CDR2 to SVGAGI. General findings and caveats noted by the study authors: Validation of the response-prediction model combining TCR metrics and mutation burden is needed in larger, independent patient cohorts.

In the case of this clone: Its antigen is unknown. No quality values exist for individual bases; no much larger clone is one base distant.

The label giving this sample's treatment or condition can be read as: randomized to nivolumab then ipilimumab (arm A) or the reverse (arm B). No trial patient had received prior DNA-damaging chemotherapy. A FACS Aria II flow cytometer was used to sort live CD3+CD8+ cells that were negative for CD19 and CD56 from thawed PBMCs. Samples were obtained from patients with melanoma enrolled in CheckMate 064, a randomized, open-label phase II trial of sequential checkpoint blockade. Peripheral blood mononuclear cells were collected by leukapheresis, purified using Ficoll-Paque, and frozen in human serum containing approximately 9.8% DMSO. Immediately after sorting, the purity of sorted blood CD3+CD8+ cells was verified to be >98%, after which DNA was extracted. TCRbeta CDR3 regions were immunosequenced from genomic DNA with the immunoSEQ Assay. Genomic DNA was amplified by bias-controlled multiplex PCR before high-throughput sequencing. The authors processed their data as follows. To quantify the absolute abundance of each unique TCRbeta CDR3 region, the sequences were collapsed and filtered. Clonality, defined as 1 minus Pielou's evenness, was calculated using only productive rearrangements. A previously published method was used to identify clones whose frequencies were significantly greater in on-treatment samples than in baseline samples. TCRdb retrieved this table from immuneACCESS and kept in-frame rearrangements only. Not all clones are present; in checked studies, unresolved V genes account for under half, and no reason is known for the remainder. For V, J and clone size, that table is used; D and trimming come from the DNA. The sample data list tens of thousands of clones, and 55% to 70% of these were observed just once. The ten largest clones take up about a fifth of the sample.

Recombination connected TRBV6-5 to TRBJ2-5, with TRBD1 as a weak D call on 5 bases. The sequencing used CD8+ T cells sorted from blood (inferred from file names), collected from a patient given nivolumab and ipilimumab in sequence. This clonotype was sampled from a human donor with melanoma. The DNA is TGTGCCAGCAGTCAGACAGCCTACCAAGAGACCCAGTACTTC. Its protein product is CASSQTAYQETQYF.